This TCR beta chain was sequenced during a study of blood T cell repertoires in COVID-19. Study-wide context: Sample material is recorded as cDNA or gDNA derived from T cells, B-cell-depleted T cells, or PBMCs.

Categorization into cohorts depended on clinical history that participants reported. Trimming removed 5 bases from V and 6 bases from J; junction bases left unmatched: 9. Germline values: CDR1 LNHDA, CDR2 SQIVND (reference sequence). The CDR3 covers 15 residues. This clone was observed once. As processed by the authors: It was from reference gene primer amplification that nucleated cell counts were estimated. Sequencing used immunoSEQ multiplex PCR; TCRdb keeps in-frame clones, though not all of them. D and trimming were read from the DNA, whereas the V and J calls and clone size are those reported in that table. Among around 300,000 clones listed, roughly 89% were seen once.

The rearrangement uses TRBV19 and TRBJ1-5; 8 bases are shared with TRBD1. This receptor was obtained from a woman aged 40 to 55 who had recovered from COVID-19. The source material was PBMCs or T cells enriched from blood (not recorded which). CDR3 in DNA: TGTGCCAGTAGTTCGTGGCAGGGGGCCCCTCAGCCCCAGCATTTT. Translation: CASSSWQGAPQPQHF. Complete variable domain (other parts from reference TRBV19 and TRBJ1-5): DGGITQSPKYLFRKEGQNVTLSCEQNLNHDAMYWYRQDPGQGLRLIYYSQIVNDFQKGDIAEGYSVSREKKESFPLTVTSAQKNPTAFYLCASSSWQGAPQPQHFGDGTRLSIL.